The 2 T cell receptor beta chains below all came from one sample that was sequenced in a study of blood T cell repertoires in COVID-19. Clones were sequenced by immunoSEQ multiplex PCR, and TCRdb holds only the in-frame ones, with some missing. The repertoire includes 200,000 to 250,000 clones, 88% of them detected once, and about 14% sits in the top ten. Sequencing input: PBMCs or T cells enriched from blood (not recorded which). The receptors were sampled from a woman aged 45-65 years with acute COVID-19.

A single count supports this clone. The CDR3 DNA is TGTGCCAGCAGTCCTCCCTACAGGGTGTATAGCAATCAGCCCCAGCATTTT. Protein product: CASSPPYRVYSNQPQHF. The chain employs TRBV28 and TRBJ1-5, with TRBD1 as a possible D gene (6 bases). Trimming cost V 5 bases and J 0 bases, with 17 bases left between them. This CDR3 comprises 17 residues. Germline assignment: CDR1 MDHEN and CDR2 SYDVKM.

This clone has a single count. The chain has TRBV30 and TRBJ1-1; D is ambiguous. CDR1 and CDR2 (germline): GTSNPN, SVGIG (reference sequence). The CDR3 runs 11 residues. The ends were cut back, 4 bases at V and 4 bases at J, with 7 bases in the middle. The chain's CDR3 is CAWTSGTEAFF. CDR3 in DNA: TGTGCCTGGACCTCGGGCACTGAAGCTTTCTTT.